These T cell receptor beta chains were read from a single sample in a study of T cells in Graves' hyperthyroidism and ophthalmopathy. One entry per CDR3 protein, called by TCRdb with MiXCR from the multiplex PCR reads. The sample yields about 640,000 distinct CDR3 sequences, less than 25% seen once. The source material was blood. The receptors originated from a young man with Graves' ophthalmopathy. Each CDR3 is given with its conserved first and last residue. Fields, in order: clone size, J gene, V gene, D gene, CDR3 DNA, CDR3 protein. The D gene is left open where the match is weak. Expanded clones get a size class; other rows say once, few or many, or leave the size out.

clone size: .; J gene: TRBJ2-7; V gene: TRBV29-1; D gene: TRBD1; CDR3 DNA: TGCAGCGTTCCTGGACAGGGGGCAAAGACCTACGAGCAGTACTTC; CDR3 protein: CSVPGQGAKTYEQYF
clone size: .; J gene: TRBJ2-3; V gene: TRBV3-1; D gene: .; CDR3 DNA: TGTGCCAGCAGCCAAGGGGGCGGGGACGGGATAGCAGATACGCAGTATTTT; CDR3 protein: CASSQGGGDGIADTQYF
clone size: many; J gene: TRBJ1-1; V gene: TRBV28; D gene: TRBD1; CDR3 DNA: TGTGCCAGCACTCCTTTCCCTCTGACAGGGCCCCTAGCTTTCTTT; CDR3 protein: CASTPFPLTGPLAFF
clone size: many; J gene: TRBJ1-1; V gene: TRBV28; D gene: .; CDR3 DNA: TGTGCCAGCAGTTTGGGGGGGGGTTTTGAAGCTTTCTTT; CDR3 protein: CASSLGGGFEAFF
clone size: few; J gene: TRBJ2-7; V gene: TRBV3-1; D gene: TRBD2; CDR3 DNA: TGTGCCAGCAGCCAAAGGACTAGCGGGACCTCCTACGAGCAGTACTTC; CDR3 protein: CASSQRTSGTSYEQYF
clone size: few; J gene: TRBJ2-3; V gene: TRBV4-1; D gene: .; CDR3 DNA: TGCGCCAGCAGCCTCGAGAGCCTTCAGGGGCAGTATTTT; CDR3 protein: CASSLESLQGQYF
clone size: many; J gene: TRBJ2-5; V gene: TRBV11-2; D gene: .; CDR3 DNA: TGTGCCAGCAGCTTATCACCTACGGGACAAGAGACCCAGTACTTC; CDR3 protein: CASSLSPTGQETQYF
clone size: .; J gene: TRBJ2-7; V gene: TRBV3-1; D gene: TRBD1; CDR3 DNA: TGTGCCACTCGACAGGGGGCGTCCTACGAGCAGTACTTC; CDR3 protein: CATRQGASYEQYF
clone size: .; J gene: TRBJ1-2; V gene: TRBV7-8; D gene: TRBD1; CDR3 DNA: TGTGCCAGCAGCCCGGTTACAGGGGTTTATGGCTACACCTTC; CDR3 protein: CASSPVTGVYGYTF
clone size: few; J gene: TRBJ2-1; V gene: TRBV24-1; D gene: .; CDR3 DNA: TGTGCCACCAGTATTGGCGCAGGCTTGGATGAGCAGTTCTTC; CDR3 protein: CATSIGAGLDEQFF
clone size: .; J gene: TRBJ2-1; V gene: TRBV29-1; D gene: .; CDR3 DNA: TGCAGCGTTGGGCAGGCGAACTACAATGAGCAGTTCTTC; CDR3 protein: CSVGQANYNEQFF
clone size: few; J gene: TRBJ1-6; V gene: TRBV20-1; D gene: .; CDR3 DNA: TGCAGTGCACCCGACAGTTATAATTCACCCCTCCACTTT; CDR3 protein: CSAPDSYNSPLHF
clone size: .; J gene: TRBJ2-3; V gene: TRBV7-9; D gene: TRBD2; CDR3 DNA: TGTGCCAGCGGGGCGGGACTAGCGGGAGTGGATACGCAGTATTTT; CDR3 protein: CASGAGLAGVDTQYF
clone size: few; J gene: TRBJ1-3; V gene: TRBV3-1; D gene: .; CDR3 DNA: TGTGCCAGCAGCCAAGGCGAGGGGTTGGCCATATATTTT; CDR3 protein: CASSQGEGLAIYF
clone size: many; J gene: TRBJ2-7; V gene: TRBV3-1; D gene: TRBD2; CDR3 DNA: TGTGCCAGCAGCAACCCGGGCGGGAGGGTAAACGAGCAGTACTTC; CDR3 protein: CASSNPGGRVNEQYF
clone size: .; J gene: TRBJ2-7; V gene: TRBV6-1; D gene: TRBD2; CDR3 DNA: TGTGCCAGCAGGGACTCTCAGGGACTAAACTACTACGAGCAGTACTTC; CDR3 protein: CASRDSQGLNYYEQYF
clone size: many; J gene: TRBJ2-1; V gene: TRBV12-3/TRBV12-4; D gene: TRBD1; CDR3 DNA: TGTGCCAGCAGTCGAACAGGGGACCGCTACAATGAGCAGTTCTTC; CDR3 protein: CASSRTGDRYNEQFF
clone size: .; J gene: TRBJ2-3; V gene: TRBV7-2; D gene: .; CDR3 DNA: TGTGCCAGCAGCGCCTTAGTGGGGATCGGGAACCAACCAGATACGCAGTATTTT; CDR3 protein: CASSALVGIGNQPDTQYF
clone size: .; J gene: TRBJ1-1; V gene: TRBV30; D gene: .; CDR3 DNA: TGTGCCTGGGGGGTTGGGGGCAAGAACACTGAAGCTTTCTTT; CDR3 protein: CAWGVGGKNTEAFF
clone size: few; J gene: TRBJ1-2; V gene: TRBV29-1; D gene: .; CDR3 DNA: TGCAGCGTTGAGGAGTATGGCTACACCTTC; CDR3 protein: CSVEEYGYTF
clone size: many; J gene: TRBJ2-3; V gene: TRBV30; D gene: .; CDR3 DNA: TGTGCCTGGAGTGTTCTAGGAGATACGCAGTATTTT; CDR3 protein: CAWSVLGDTQYF
clone size: many; J gene: TRBJ2-2; V gene: TRBV7-2; D gene: TRBD2; CDR3 DNA: TGTGCCAGCAGCTTACTAGCGGGAGTGGGCGGGGAGCTGTTTTTT; CDR3 protein: CASSLLAGVGGELFF
clone size: many; J gene: TRBJ2-5; V gene: TRBV11-2; D gene: .; CDR3 DNA: TGTGCCAGCAGCTTAGTAGGCTACCAAGAGACCCAGTACTTC; CDR3 protein: CASSLVGYQETQYF
clone size: once; J gene: TRBJ1-3; V gene: TRBV6-2/TRBV6-3; D gene: TRBD1; CDR3 DNA: TGTGCCAGCAGTATAGGGAGACAGGGGCACTCTGGAAACACCATATATTTT; CDR3 protein: CASSIGRQGHSGNTIYF
clone size: many; J gene: TRBJ1-2; V gene: TRBV7-2; D gene: .; CDR3 DNA: TGTGCCAGCAGCTTAGCTGAGACCGGTGGGGGTGGCTACACCTTC; CDR3 protein: CASSLAETGGGGYTF
clone size: few; J gene: TRBJ2-4; V gene: TRBV6-2/TRBV6-3; D gene: .; CDR3 DNA: TGTGCCAGCACCAAAGACCCTAAAAACATTCAGTACTTC; CDR3 protein: CASTKDPKNIQYF
clone size: .; J gene: TRBJ2-2; V gene: TRBV24-1; D gene: TRBD1; CDR3 DNA: TGTGCCACCAGTGATTTCAGGGGGCTTAACACCGGGGAGCTGTTTTTT; CDR3 protein: CATSDFRGLNTGELFF
clone size: .; J gene: TRBJ2-5; V gene: TRBV15; D gene: .; CDR3 DNA: TGTGCCACCAGCAGGGGTAAGATAGCGGTCGGAGAGACCCAGTACTTC; CDR3 protein: CATSRGKIAVGETQYF
clone size: .; J gene: TRBJ2-3; V gene: TRBV6-5; D gene: TRBD2; CDR3 DNA: TGTGCCAGCAGTTCGTTGGGGGGGGGGAGGGCAGATACGCAGTATTTT; CDR3 protein: CASSSLGGGRADTQYF
clone size: few; J gene: TRBJ2-3; V gene: TRBV7-9; D gene: .; CDR3 DNA: TGTGCCAGCAACCTTCGGGGAGATACGCAGTATTTT; CDR3 protein: CASNLRGDTQYF
clone size: .; J gene: TRBJ2-3; V gene: TRBV5-1; D gene: .; CDR3 DNA: TGCGCCAGCAGCTTGCACGATCTGGGACTGAAGAGAGATACGCAGTATTTT; CDR3 protein: CASSLHDLGLKRDTQYF
clone size: few; J gene: TRBJ2-2; V gene: TRBV19; D gene: TRBD2; CDR3 DNA: TGTGCCAGTAGTGTCCCGACTAGCCGGGTGAACACCGGGGAGCTGTTTTTT; CDR3 protein: CASSVPTSRVNTGELFF
clone size: few; J gene: TRBJ2-3; V gene: TRBV4-3; D gene: TRBD2; CDR3 DNA: TGCGCCAGCAGCCAACAGACTAGCGGGAGGGTGGAGCAGTATTTT; CDR3 protein: CASSQQTSGRVEQYF
clone size: once; J gene: TRBJ1-5; V gene: TRBV24-1; D gene: TRBD1; CDR3 DNA: TGTGCCACCAGTGATACGACAGGGAATTATAATCAGCCCCAGCATTTT; CDR3 protein: CATSDTTGNYNQPQHF
clone size: .; J gene: TRBJ2-7; V gene: TRBV4-2; D gene: .; CDR3 DNA: TGTGCCAGCAGCCAGGGTCACCTAACCTACGAGCAGTACTTC; CDR3 protein: CASSQGHLTYEQYF
clone size: .; J gene: TRBJ1-1; V gene: TRBV29-1; D gene: .; CDR3 DNA: TGCAGCGTTGAGAGAGCTGCGGACACTGAAGCTTTCTTT; CDR3 protein: CSVERAADTEAFF
clone size: few; J gene: TRBJ2-2; V gene: TRBV6-1; D gene: .; CDR3 DNA: TGTGCCAGCAGTCCTACAGGTTGGGGGGTTGTGAACACCGGGGAGCTGTTTTTT; CDR3 protein: CASSPTGWGVVNTGELFF
clone size: .; J gene: TRBJ1-2; V gene: TRBV20-1; D gene: TRBD1; CDR3 DNA: TGCAGTGCCCGTCCCGGGACAGGGGGCGATGGCTACACCTTC; CDR3 protein: CSARPGTGGDGYTF
clone size: few; J gene: TRBJ1-6; V gene: TRBV28; D gene: TRBD1; CDR3 DNA: TGTGCCAGCAGGACAGGGCTAAATAATTCACCCCTCCACTTT; CDR3 protein: CASRTGLNNSPLHF
clone size: many; J gene: TRBJ1-5; V gene: TRBV12-3/TRBV12-4; D gene: .; CDR3 DNA: TGTGCCAGCAGTTTGGATCTTCAGCCCCAGCATTTT; CDR3 protein: CASSLDLQPQHF
clone size: many; J gene: TRBJ2-1; V gene: TRBV11-2; D gene: .; CDR3 DNA: TGTGCCAGCAGCCAGGGCCGGGTACCAGAGCAGTTCTTC; CDR3 protein: CASSQGRVPEQFF
clone size: few; J gene: TRBJ2-3; V gene: TRBV2; D gene: TRBD2; CDR3 DNA: TGTGCCAGCACGGAGCCCCTAGCGGGCTCTAGCACAGATACGCAGTATTTT; CDR3 protein: CASTEPLAGSSTDTQYF
clone size: many; J gene: TRBJ1-5; V gene: TRBV7-2; D gene: TRBD1; CDR3 DNA: TGTGCCAGCAGCTTGGGGACAGCTAGCAATCAGCCCCAGCATTTT; CDR3 protein: CASSLGTASNQPQHF
clone size: .; J gene: TRBJ1-4; V gene: TRBV29-1; D gene: .; CDR3 DNA: TGCAGCGGAATAGGTGAAAAACTGTTTTTT; CDR3 protein: CSGIGEKLFF
clone size: many; J gene: TRBJ2-3; V gene: TRBV24-1; D gene: .; CDR3 DNA: TGTGCCACCAGTGACCCTCGTCGAGGCAGCACAGATACGCAGTATTTT; CDR3 protein: CATSDPRRGSTDTQYF
clone size: .; J gene: TRBJ1-1; V gene: TRBV27; D gene: TRBD1; CDR3 DNA: TGTGCCAGCGGAGGGACAGGGGGCAACACTGAAGCTTTCTTT; CDR3 protein: CASGGTGGNTEAFF
clone size: many; J gene: TRBJ2-7; V gene: TRBV11-2; D gene: TRBD2; CDR3 DNA: TGTGCCAGCAGCAAGGGGGGACTAGCGGGAGTGGCAGAGCAGTACTTC; CDR3 protein: CASSKGGLAGVAEQYF
clone size: many; J gene: TRBJ2-3; V gene: TRBV12-3/TRBV12-4; D gene: TRBD2; CDR3 DNA: TGTGCCAGCAGTTCCTTAGCGGGAGTCCACGACGTACTTAGCACAGATACGCAGTATTTT; CDR3 protein: CASSSLAGVHDVLSTDTQYF
clone size: .; J gene: TRBJ1-2; V gene: TRBV10-3; D gene: .; CDR3 DNA: TGTGCCATCAGTGAGACAGGGATCTATGGCTACACCTTC; CDR3 protein: CAISETGIYGYTF
clone size: .; J gene: TRBJ1-6; V gene: TRBV5-5; D gene: .; CDR3 DNA: TGTGCCAGCAGCTCCCCGTGGGGGACCCTCCACTTT; CDR3 protein: CASSSPWGTLHF
clone size: few; J gene: TRBJ2-3; V gene: TRBV9; D gene: .; CDR3 DNA: TGTGCCAGCCAGATTGGGGCTAGCGGCACAGATACGCAGTATTTT; CDR3 protein: CASQIGASGTDTQYF
clone size: .; J gene: TRBJ2-1; V gene: TRBV29-1; D gene: TRBD2; CDR3 DNA: TGCAGCGTTGACGGGGGGGTCGGGGGGCGTAGGTACTACAATGAGCAGTTCTTC; CDR3 protein: CSVDGGVGGRRYYNEQFF
clone size: .; J gene: TRBJ2-1; V gene: TRBV6-5; D gene: TRBD2; CDR3 DNA: TGTGCCAGCAGTTACCCGGGACTAGCGGGAGTTAATGAGCAGTTCTTC; CDR3 protein: CASSYPGLAGVNEQFF
clone size: many; J gene: TRBJ2-3; V gene: TRBV11-2; D gene: .; CDR3 DNA: TGTGCCAGCAGCTCGGAACTGCTGAGCACAGATACGCAGTATTTT; CDR3 protein: CASSSELLSTDTQYF
clone size: few; J gene: TRBJ1-2; V gene: TRBV2; D gene: TRBD1; CDR3 DNA: TGTGCCAGCAGTGACCTTCCGGGACAGGGCTATGGCTACACCTTC; CDR3 protein: CASSDLPGQGYGYTF
clone size: few; J gene: TRBJ1-1; V gene: TRBV5-1; D gene: .; CDR3 DNA: TGCGCCAGCAGCTTGGGGCCTCAGGGGACTGAAGCTTTCTTT; CDR3 protein: CASSLGPQGTEAFF
clone size: few; J gene: TRBJ1-6; V gene: TRBV3-1; D gene: .; CDR3 DNA: TGTGCCAGCAGCCCACAGGGAACGACAAATTCACCCCTCCACTTT; CDR3 protein: CASSPQGTTNSPLHF
clone size: .; J gene: TRBJ1-2; V gene: TRBV5-6; D gene: TRBD1; CDR3 DNA: TGTGCCAGCAGCTTGTGGGACAGGCCTAACTATGGCTACACCTTC; CDR3 protein: CASSLWDRPNYGYTF
clone size: few; J gene: TRBJ2-5; V gene: TRBV30; D gene: .; CDR3 DNA: TGTGCCTGGAGTGTAGGGGGGCAAAGGGCCCAGTACTTC; CDR3 protein: CAWSVGGQRAQYF